The T cell receptor beta chain under discussion was sequenced for a study of radiation and T cells in renal cell carcinoma. Trimming removed 0 bases at V and 0 bases at J, with 6 bases between. The germline V gene has CDR1 MNHEY and CDR2 SVGAGI. CDR3 length equals 15 residues. Treatment given: 15 Gy SBRT to primary tumor, nephrectomy 4 weeks later. Nephrectomy followed 15 Gy stereotactic body radiation by 4 weeks. Sequencing used immunoSEQ multiplex PCR; TCRdb keeps in-frame clones, though not all of them. This sample has nearly 20,000 clones; 55% to 80% occur once, and the top ten carry 12%. With regard to this clone: The antigen is not known.

Study results and caveats: Top tumor clonotypes rose in blood 2 weeks post-radiation, then contracted. Top 100 clonotypes averaged roughly 50% in irradiated versus approximately 45% in nephrectomy-only tumors.

The sequence was collected from a woman in her seventies with renal cell carcinoma. Sample: tumor tissue, taken from a patient whose treatment included radiotherapy and nephrectomy. The chain uses TRBV6-5 and TRBJ1-5; D unresolved. The CDR3 is CASSYSFPSNQPQHF. For the CDR3, the DNA is TGTGCCAGCAGTTACTCTTTTCCTAGCAATCAGCCCCAGCATTTT.